Each of the 11 T cell receptor beta chains below was sequenced from the same sample in a study of blood T cell repertoires in COVID-19. Sequencing was performed with immunoSEQ multiplex PCR; in TCRdb, only in-frame clones are kept and a portion is missing. This sample carries some 160,000 clones, around 80% of them seen once, and the ten largest clones take approximately 6.2%. The specimen was peripheral blood. Every receptor here comes from a man between 65 and 85 years old with active or convalescent COVID-19.

This chain links TRBV27 with TRBJ2-7, with 8 bases aligning to TRBD1. The CDR3 contains 16 residues. Germline trimming cut 6 bases from V and 0 bases from J; bases unmatched to any gene: 10. Germline V CDR1 and CDR2: MNHEY, SMNVEV (reference sequence). The CDR3, as DNA: TGTGCCAGCAGCCGGACAGGGTTACAAACCTCCTACGAGCAGTACTTC. Translation gives CASSRTGLQTSYEQYF.

V and J are TRBV9 and TRBJ1-4, with 9 bases aligning to TRBD1. Per the germline V gene, CDR1 is SGDLS and CDR2 is YYNGEE. V was clipped by 2 bases and J by 6 bases; unmatched bases: 5. The CDR3 is made up of 15 amino acids. The CDR3 nucleotides read TGTGCCAGCAGCGTTGGCCGGACAGGGGATGAAAAACTGTTTTTT. Protein sequence: CASSVGRTGDEKLFF.

The chain recombines TRBV7-6 with TRBJ2-1; 10 bases align to TRBD2. Trimming cost V 5 bases and J 5 bases; bases outside gene matches: 6. CDR3 length: 15 amino acids. The germline V gene encodes CDR1 SGHVS and CDR2 FNYEAQ. This chain's CDR3 is CASSHSGGLNNEQFF. The CDR3 DNA follows: TGTGCCAGCAGCCATAGCGGGGGGCTTAACAATGAGCAGTTCTTC.

The genes are TRBV6-1 and TRBJ2-1; D possibly corresponds to TRBD1 (6 bases). The CDR3 runs to 16 residues. V shed 3 bases and J shed 0 bases, with 12 bases lying between them. The germline gives CDR1 MNHNS, CDR2 SASEGT. The CDR3 is CASSDGGQSSYNEQFF. The CDR3 bases are TGTGCCAGCAGTGACGGAGGACAGAGCTCCTACAATGAGCAGTTCTTC.

The rearrangement joins TRBV30 to TRBJ1-2; TRBD1 agrees at 9 bases. The V segment lost 3 bases and the J segment 3 bases; nucleotides outside the gene matches: 5. The CDR3 has 14 residues. In germline, CDR1 is GTSNPN, CDR2 SVGIG (reference sequence). CDR3 amino acids: CAWSAGTGYYGYTF. In DNA form, the CDR3 reads TGTGCCTGGAGCGCCGGGACAGGGTACTATGGCTACACCTTC.

The chain links TRBV14 to TRBJ2-7; D call uncertain. V lost 4 bases to trimming and J lost 2 bases, with 15 bases between them. Looked up from germline, CDR1 is SGHDN and CDR2 is FVKESK. This CDR3 has 15 residues. The CDR3 DNA is TGTGCCAGCAGCCTACGGCTAGGAGATCCCTACGAGCAGTACTTC. This gives the protein CASSLRLGDPYEQYF.

This clone was observed a single time. This chain connects TRBV6-5 to TRBJ2-3; a weak D match, TRBD2 (5 bases). Germline values: CDR1 MNHEY, CDR2 SVGAGI. Trimming cost V 5 bases and J 4 bases, with 10 bases left between them. The CDR3 totals 13 residues. CDR3 in DNA: TGTGCCAGCAGTACCATACTAGCAGATACGCAGTATTTT. This encodes CASSTILADTQYF.

The chain combines TRBV3-1 (or the pseudogene TRBV3-2) with TRBJ2-7; maybe TRBD1 (5 bases). Germline assignment: CDR1 LGHDT and CDR2 YNNKEL (reference sequence). The CDR3 consists of 17 residues. V lost 1 base, J lost 2 bases, and 18 bases lay in between. CDR3 sequence: CASSQVTWGEPPYEQYF. The CDR3 nucleotides are TGTGCCAGCAGCCAAGTTACCTGGGGCGAACCCCCCTACGAGCAGTACTTC.

CDR3 nucleotide sequence: TGTGCCAGCCGGACAGGGCAAAATTCACCCCTCCACTTT. It is translated as CASRTGQNSPLHF. The V call is TRBV27, the J call TRBJ1-6; 8 nucleotides agree with TRBD1. This CDR3 contains 13 residues. CDR1 MNHEY and CDR2 SMNVEV come from the germline V gene (reference sequence). After removal of 8 bases from V and 7 bases from J, the junction contained 4 bases not matched to a gene.

This chain joins TRBV2 and TRBJ2-3, with D tentatively TRBD1 (6 bases). V was trimmed by 3 bases and J by 4 bases, leaving 11 bases between them. CDR3 length: 14 amino acids. In germline, CDR1 is SNHLY, CDR2 FYNNEI. The CDR3 DNA reads as TGTGCCAGCAGTGACCAGGGGTCGGCAGATACGCAGTATTTT. It yields the protein CASSDQGSADTQYF.

The V call is TRBV3-1 (or the pseudogene TRBV3-2), the J call TRBJ2-1; 10 bases agree with TRBD1. The CDR3 sequence is 17 residues long. Germline V gene sequence: CDR1 LGHDT, CDR2 YNNKEL (reference sequence). V lost 4 bases and J lost 6; bases outside the gene matches: 12. CDR3 DNA sequence: TGTGCCAGCAGCCCTGCCCTGGGGACAGGGGTTTTCAATGAGCAGTTCTTC. Protein: CASSPALGTGVFNEQFF.